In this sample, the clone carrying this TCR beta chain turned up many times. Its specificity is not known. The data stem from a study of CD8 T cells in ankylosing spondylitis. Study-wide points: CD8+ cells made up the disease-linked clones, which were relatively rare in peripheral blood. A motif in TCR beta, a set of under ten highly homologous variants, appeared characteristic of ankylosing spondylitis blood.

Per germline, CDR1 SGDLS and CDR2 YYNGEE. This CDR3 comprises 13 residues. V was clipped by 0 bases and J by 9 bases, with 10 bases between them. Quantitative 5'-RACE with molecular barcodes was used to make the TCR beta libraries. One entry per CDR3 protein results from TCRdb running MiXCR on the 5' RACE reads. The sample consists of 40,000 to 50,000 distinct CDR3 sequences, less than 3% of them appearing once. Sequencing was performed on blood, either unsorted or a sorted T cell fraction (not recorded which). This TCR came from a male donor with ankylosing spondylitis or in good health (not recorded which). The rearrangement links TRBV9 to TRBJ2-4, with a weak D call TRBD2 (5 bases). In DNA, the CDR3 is TGTGCCAGCAGCGTAGAGGCTAGCCGCATTCAGTACTTC. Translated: CASSVEASRIQYF.